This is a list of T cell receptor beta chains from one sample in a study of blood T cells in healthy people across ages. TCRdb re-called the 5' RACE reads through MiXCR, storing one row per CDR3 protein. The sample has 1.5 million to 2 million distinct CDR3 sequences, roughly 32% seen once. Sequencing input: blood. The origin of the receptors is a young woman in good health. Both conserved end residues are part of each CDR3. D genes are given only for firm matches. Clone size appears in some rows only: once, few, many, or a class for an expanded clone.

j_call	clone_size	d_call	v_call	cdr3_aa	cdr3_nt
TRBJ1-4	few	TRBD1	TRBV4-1	CASSQFSLGQTNEKLFF	TGCGCCAGCAGCCAGTTTTCTTTGGGACAGACTAATGAAAAACTGTTTTTT
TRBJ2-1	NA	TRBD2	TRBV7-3	CASSLGRGWDEQFF	TGTGCCAGCAGCTTAGGGAGGGGATGGGATGAGCAGTTCTTC
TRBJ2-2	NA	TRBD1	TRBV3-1	CASSPESWWTGSTTGELFF	TGTGCCAGCAGCCCCGAATCTTGGTGGACAGGGAGCACCACCGGGGAGCTGTTTTTT
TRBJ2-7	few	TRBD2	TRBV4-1	CAGSETSGIVRYF	TGCGCCGGCAGCGAGACTAGCGGGATAGTAAGGTACTTC
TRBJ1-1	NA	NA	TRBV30	CAQGDTEAFF	TGTGCTCAAGGGGATACTGAAGCTTTCTTT
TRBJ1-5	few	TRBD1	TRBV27	CARTIRTGNLSNQPQHF	TGTGCCAGGACAATAAGGACAGGGAATCTGAGCAATCAGCCCCAGCATTTT
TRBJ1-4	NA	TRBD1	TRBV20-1	CSARDRGSNEKLFF	TGCAGTGCTAGAGACAGGGGGAGTAATGAAAAACTGTTTTTT
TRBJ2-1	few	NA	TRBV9	CASSAPVGAPYNEQFF	TGTGCCAGCAGCGCGCCCGTAGGGGCTCCCTACAATGAGCAGTTCTTC
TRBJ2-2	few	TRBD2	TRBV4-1	CASSPSSGGPRGTGELFF	TGCGCCAGCAGCCCCTCTAGCGGGGGGCCGCGGGGCACCGGGGAGCTGTTTTTT
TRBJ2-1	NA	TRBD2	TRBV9	CASSSSLGLAIRGQETQFF	TGTGCCAGCAGCTCCAGTTTGGGACTAGCTATAAGGGGCCAAGAGACCCAGTTCTTC
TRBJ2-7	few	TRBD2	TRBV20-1	CSARFERGTYEQYF	TGCAGTGCTAGATTCGAGCGGGGGACCTACGAGCAGTACTTC
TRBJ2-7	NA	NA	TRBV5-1	CASSLIWGNPYEQYF	TGCGCCAGCAGCTTGATCTGGGGGAACCCCTACGAGCAGTACTTC
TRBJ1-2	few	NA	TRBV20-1	CSAILGDGYTF	TGCAGTGCCATCCTGGGGGATGGCTACACCTTC
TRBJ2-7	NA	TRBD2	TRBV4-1	CASSRSFSGVYEQYF	TGCGCCAGCAGCCGAAGCTTCAGCGGGGTTTACGAGCAGTACTTC
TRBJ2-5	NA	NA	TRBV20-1	CSAFRVRDGETQYF	TGCAGTGCTTTCCGCGTCCGGGACGGAGAGACCCAGTACTTC
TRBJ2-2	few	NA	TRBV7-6	CASSLDLSARGSGELFF	TGTGCCAGCAGCTTAGATCTGTCGGCTAGGGGGTCCGGGGAGCTGTTTTTT
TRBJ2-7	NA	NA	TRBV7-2	CASSLVGTEITCEQYF	TGTGCCAGCAGCTTAGTTGGCACAGAAATAACCTGCGAGCAGTACTTC
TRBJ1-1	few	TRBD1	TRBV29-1	CSGGTGSMNTEAFF	TGCAGCGGGGGGACAGGGAGCATGAACACTGAAGCTTTCTTT
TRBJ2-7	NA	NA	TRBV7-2	CASSLVIQGQSEQYF	TGTGCCAGCAGCTTAGTTATTCAGGGGCAATCCGAGCAGTACTTC
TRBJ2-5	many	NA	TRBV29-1	CSVEAFTSQETQYF	TGCAGCGTTGAAGCTTTCACGTCTCAAGAGACCCAGTACTTC
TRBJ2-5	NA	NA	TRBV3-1	CASSQVSGKGQETQYF	TGTGCCAGCAGCCAAGTTTCGGGTAAAGGTCAAGAGACCCAGTACTTC
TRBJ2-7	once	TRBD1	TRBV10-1	CAGNRDRGTRKLIYEQYF	TGCGCCGGCAACCGGGACAGGGGGACTCGAAAATTAATTTACGAGCAGTACTTC
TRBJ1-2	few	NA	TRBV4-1	CATGPAAGYGYTF	TGCGCCACCGGACCAGCGGCGGGCTATGGCTACACCTTC
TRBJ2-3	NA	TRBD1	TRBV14	CASSPTDRLWGTQYF	TGTGCCAGCAGCCCCACGGACAGGCTCTGGGGTACGCAGTATTTT
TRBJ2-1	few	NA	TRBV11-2	CASSYPGLTDNEQFF	TGTGCCAGCAGTTACCCCGGGCTAACAGATAATGAGCAGTTCTTC
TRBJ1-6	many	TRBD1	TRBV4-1	CASSLDRESPLHF	TGCGCCAGCAGCCTTGACAGGGAATCACCCCTCCACTTT
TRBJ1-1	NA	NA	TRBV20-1	CSARVEMAEAFF	TGCAGTGCTAGAGTCGAGATGGCTGAAGCTTTCTTT
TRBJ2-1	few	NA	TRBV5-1	CASSLGQSNNEQFF	TGCGCCAGCAGCTTGGGGCAGTCAAACAATGAGCAGTTCTTC
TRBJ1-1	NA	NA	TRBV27	CASSFGGSAEAFF	TGTGCCAGCAGTTTCGGGGGGAGTGCTGAAGCTTTCTTT
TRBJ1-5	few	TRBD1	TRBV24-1	CATSRTGPSNQPQHF	TGTGCCACCAGCAGGACAGGACCCAGCAATCAGCCCCAGCATTTT
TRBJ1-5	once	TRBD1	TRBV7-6	CASSELGQGISNQPQHF	TGTGCCAGCAGCGAGCTCGGACAGGGAATTAGCAATCAGCCCCAGCATTTT
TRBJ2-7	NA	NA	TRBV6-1	CASRVGVGSYEQYF	TGTGCCAGCCGGGTCGGGGTGGGCTCCTACGAGCAGTACTTC
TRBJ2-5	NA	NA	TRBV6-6	CASSWESEETQYF	TGTGCCAGCAGTTGGGAGTCGGAAGAGACCCAGTACTTC
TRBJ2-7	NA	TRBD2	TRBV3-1	CASNPDPGLGYEQYF	TGTGCCAGCAACCCCGATCCGGGACTAGGATACGAGCAGTACTTC
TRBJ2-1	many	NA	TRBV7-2	CASSLETLAPYNEQFF	TGTGCCAGCAGCTTAGAAACCCTAGCGCCTTACAATGAGCAGTTCTTC
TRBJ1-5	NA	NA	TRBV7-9	CASSNGPSNQPQHF	TGTGCCAGCAGCAACGGGCCGAGCAATCAGCCCCAGCATTTT
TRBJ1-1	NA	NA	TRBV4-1	CASSQDRRGLGDTEAFF	TGCGCCAGCAGCCAAGATAGAAGGGGTTTGGGGGACACTGAAGCTTTCTTT
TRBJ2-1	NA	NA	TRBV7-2	CASSVSGGPLYNEQFF	TGTGCCAGCAGCGTATCGGGGGGCCCACTTTACAATGAGCAGTTCTTC
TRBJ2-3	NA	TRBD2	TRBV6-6	CASTPAWTSGADTQYF	TGTGCCAGCACTCCCGCCTGGACTAGCGGAGCAGATACGCAGTATTTT
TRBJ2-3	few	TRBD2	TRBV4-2	CASSQERASGTADTQYF	TGTGCCAGCAGCCAAGAACGGGCTAGCGGGACTGCAGATACGCAGTATTTT
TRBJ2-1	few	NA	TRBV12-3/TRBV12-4	CASSPEGDNEQFF	TGTGCCAGCAGCCCTGAGGGGGACAATGAGCAGTTCTTC
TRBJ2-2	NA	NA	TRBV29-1	CSADLGTGELFF	TGCAGCGCCGACCTAGGCACCGGGGAGCTGTTTTTT
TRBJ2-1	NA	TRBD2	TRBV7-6	CASSLSPASGRREQFF	TGTGCCAGCAGCTTAAGCCCGGCTAGCGGTCGAAGGGAGCAGTTCTTC
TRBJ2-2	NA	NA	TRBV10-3	CAIQEAGELFF	TGTGCCATCCAGGAGGCCGGGGAGCTGTTTTTT
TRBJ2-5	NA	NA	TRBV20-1	CSASPEGRAQETQYF	TGCAGTGCTAGCCCAGAAGGACGGGCACAAGAGACCCAGTACTTC
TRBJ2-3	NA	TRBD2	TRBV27	CASSLFGGRASDTQYF	TGTGCCAGCAGTTTATTCGGCGGGAGGGCGTCAGATACGCAGTATTTT
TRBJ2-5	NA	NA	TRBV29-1	CSVGFTGVETQYF	TGCAGCGTTGGGTTCACGGGGGTGGAGACCCAGTACTTC
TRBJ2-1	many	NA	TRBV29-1	CSSGLNEQFF	TGCAGCTCAGGGCTTAATGAGCAGTTCTTC
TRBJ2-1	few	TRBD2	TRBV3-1	CASSQRGGRSNEQFF	TGTGCCAGCAGCCAGCGGGGGGGCCGGTCGAATGAGCAGTTCTTC
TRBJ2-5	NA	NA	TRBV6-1	CASSDKGKETQYF	TGTGCCAGCAGTGATAAGGGGAAAGAGACCCAGTACTTC
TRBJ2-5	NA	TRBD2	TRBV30	CAWVGTSGRLETQYF	TGTGCCTGGGTAGGGACTAGCGGGAGGTTGGAGACCCAGTACTTC
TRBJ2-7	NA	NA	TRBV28	CASSSPLSSEQYF	TGTGCCAGCAGTTCTCCTCTGAGCAGCGAGCAGTACTTC
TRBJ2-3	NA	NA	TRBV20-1	CSARVRGHTDTQYF	TGCAGTGCTAGGGTCCGGGGACACACAGATACGCAGTATTTT
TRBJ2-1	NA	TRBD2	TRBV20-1	CSAKTSVSSYNGQFF	TGCAGTGCCAAGACTAGCGTGAGCTCCTACAATGGGCAGTTCTTC
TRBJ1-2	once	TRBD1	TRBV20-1	CTTGTGYEGCTF	TGCACGACCGGGACAGGGTATGAGGGCTGCACCTTC
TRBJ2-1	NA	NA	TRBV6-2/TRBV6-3	CASSRREPYNEQFF	TGTGCCAGCAGTCGACGGGAGCCCTACAATGAGCAGTTCTTC
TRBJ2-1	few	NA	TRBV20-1	CSASPGPNEQFF	TGCAGTGCTAGTCCGGGACCCAATGAGCAGTTCTTC
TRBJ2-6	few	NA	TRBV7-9	CASSLLRVSGANVLTF	TGTGCCAGCAGCTTACTCAGGGTTTCTGGGGCCAACGTCCTGACTTTC
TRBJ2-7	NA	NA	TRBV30	CAWNPPGLIDEQYF	TGTGCCTGGAACCCACCAGGGCTTATCGACGAGCAGTACTTC